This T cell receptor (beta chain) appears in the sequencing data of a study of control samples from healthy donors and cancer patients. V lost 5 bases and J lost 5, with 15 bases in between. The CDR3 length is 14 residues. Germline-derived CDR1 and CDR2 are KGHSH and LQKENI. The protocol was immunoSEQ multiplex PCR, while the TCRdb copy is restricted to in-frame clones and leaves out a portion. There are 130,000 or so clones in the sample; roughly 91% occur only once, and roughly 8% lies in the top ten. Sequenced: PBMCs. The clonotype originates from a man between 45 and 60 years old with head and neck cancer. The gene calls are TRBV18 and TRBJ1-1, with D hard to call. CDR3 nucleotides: TGTGCCAGCTCAGAGACCCTCGCGAGGACTGAAGCTTTCTTT. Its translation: CASSETLARTEAFF.